What follows are 3 T cell receptor beta chains derived from one specimen sequenced in a study of blood T cell repertoires in COVID-19. Assay used: immunoSEQ multiplex PCR; TCRdb lists only in-frame clones, some missing. The table lists tens of thousands of clones, approximately 82% of them singletons. Sample: peripheral blood. The receptors shown here come from a human donor in a cohort sampled during active COVID-19.

This sequence joins TRBV19 and TRBJ2-1, with a possible D match to TRBD2 (6 bases). CDR1 is LNHDA and CDR2 is SQIVND in the germline V gene (reference sequence). Trimming cost V 3 bases and J 0 bases, with 18 bases left between them. The CDR3 totals 18 residues. CDR3 sequence: CASSMRLGAHGSYNEQFF. For the CDR3, the DNA is TGTGCCAGTAGTATGAGACTAGGGGCCCATGGCTCCTACAATGAGCAGTTCTTC.

The chain links TRBV29-1 to TRBJ2-6; 8 nucleotides match TRBD1. With 7 bases clipped from V and 0 bases from J, the junction kept 14 bases outside the gene matches. This CDR3 region has 18 residues. Germline loops: CDR1 SQVTM, CDR2 ANQGSEA. The CDR3 is CSASGDRGNPSGANVLTF. CDR3 coding DNA: TGCAGCGCATCCGGTGACAGGGGCAACCCCTCTGGGGCCAACGTCCTGACTTTC.

The gene calls are TRBV9 and TRBJ2-3; D might be TRBD2 (6 bases). V lost 3 bases and J lost 3, with 20 bases in between. Per germline, CDR1 SGDLS and CDR2 YYNGEE. The CDR3 has 17 residues. CDR3 sequence reads: CASSGPHDGGGTDTQYF. In DNA, the CDR3 is TGTGCCAGCAGCGGGCCACACGACGGGGGAGGAACAGATACGCAGTATTTT.